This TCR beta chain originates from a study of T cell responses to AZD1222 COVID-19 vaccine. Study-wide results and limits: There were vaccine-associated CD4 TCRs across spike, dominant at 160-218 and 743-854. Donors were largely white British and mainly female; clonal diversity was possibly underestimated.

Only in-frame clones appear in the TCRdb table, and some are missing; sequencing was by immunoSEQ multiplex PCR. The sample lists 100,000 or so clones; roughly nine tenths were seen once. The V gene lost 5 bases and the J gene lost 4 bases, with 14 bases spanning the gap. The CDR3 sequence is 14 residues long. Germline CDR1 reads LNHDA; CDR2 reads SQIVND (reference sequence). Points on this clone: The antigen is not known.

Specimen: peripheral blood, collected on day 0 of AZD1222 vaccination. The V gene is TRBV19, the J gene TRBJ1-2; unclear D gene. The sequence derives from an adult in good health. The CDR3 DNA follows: TGTGCCAGTAGTGGCGCACAGCGGGGCTATGGCTACACCTTC. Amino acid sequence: CASSGAQRGYGYTF. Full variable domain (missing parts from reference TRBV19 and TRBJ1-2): DGGITQSPKYLFRKEGQNVTLSCEQNLNHDAMYWYRQDPGQGLRLIYYSQIVNDFQKGDIAEGYSVSREKKESFPLTVTSAQKNPTAFYLCASSGAQRGYGYTFGSGTRLTVV.